Presented here are 8 T cell receptor beta chains from one specimen sequenced in a study of T cell responses to AZD1222 COVID-19 vaccine. Data came from immunoSEQ multiplex PCR; TCRdb stores just in-frame clones and leaves some out. The sample lists more than 120,000 clones, around 84% occurring once. The material was peripheral blood, obtained 28 days after the second AZD1222 dose. These receptors came from an adult who received the AZD1222 COVID-19 vaccine.

This chain connects TRBV6-6 to TRBJ2-3; D ambiguous. Trimming took 5 bases from V and 6 from J, leaving 9 bases between them. The CDR3 spans 12 residues. Germline V gene lookup returns CDR1 MNHNY and CDR2 SVGAGI (reference sequence). CDR3 sequence: CASSRVADTQYF. CDR3 in DNA: TGTGCCAGCAGTCGGGTTGCGGATACGCAGTATTTT.

This CDR3 is CASSQNSGPQYF. CDR3 sequence (DNA): TGCGCCAGCAGTCAGAACTCCGGTCCCCAGTATTTT. This chain joins TRBV10-1 and TRBJ2-3; D gene unclear. CDR1 is WNHNN and CDR2 is SYGVQD in the germline V gene (reference sequence). CDR3 length equals 12 residues. V lost 5 bases to trimming and J lost 12 bases, with 15 bases between them.

The chain carries TRBV6-5 and TRBJ2-7, with D possibly being TRBD1 or TRBD2 (5 bases each). The CDR3 runs to 13 residues. V was pared by 6 bases and J by 2 bases, with 11 bases between. CDR1 is MNHEY and CDR2 is SVGAGI in the germline V gene. In nucleotides, the CDR3 is TGTGCCAGCAGAGGCCAGGGAGCCTACGAGCAGTACTTC. It yields the protein CASRGQGAYEQYF.

The chain employs TRBV2 and TRBJ2-1; a weak D match, TRBD1 (7 bases). Germline V lookup: CDR1 SNHLY, CDR2 FYNNEI. V was clipped by 7 bases and J by 8 bases, with 15 bases between them. The CDR3 is 13 residues long. The CDR3 DNA reads as TGTGCCAGCAACCAGGGGGGATTGGATGAGCAGTTCTTC. Amino acid sequence: CASNQGGLDEQFF.

J is TRBJ1-3 and V is TRBV3-1 (or the pseudogene TRBV3-2); TRBD1 agrees at 8 bases. J gave up 0 bases and V 6 bases, and 7 bases lay outside the gene matches. The CDR3 consists of 16 residues. Looked up from germline, CDR1 is LGHDT and CDR2 is YNNKEL (reference sequence). CDR3 DNA: TGTGCCAGCAGTCGGACAGGGTCGCGCTCTGGAAACACCATATATTTT. Translation gives CASSRTGSRSGNTIYF.

The chain combines TRBV6-5 with TRBJ1-4, with D hard to call. Germline CDR1 reads MNHEY; CDR2 reads SVGAGI. The ends were cut back, 6 bases at V and 7 bases at J, with 18 bases in the middle. This CDR3 has 15 residues. This CDR3 reads CASSQLGGGGEKLFF. CDR3 DNA: TGTGCCAGCAGCCAACTTGGAGGAGGTGGTGAAAAACTGTTTTTT.

The chain couples TRBV28 to TRBJ2-5; the D call may be TRBD1 or TRBD2 (5 bases each). Trimming stripped 3 bases from V and 1 base from J, with 15 bases between. The CDR3 is 16 residues long. Germline V gene data show CDR1 as MDHEN and CDR2 as SYDVKM. CDR3 sequence: CASSFGVGVGQETQYF. The CDR3 DNA reads as TGTGCCAGCAGTTTTGGGGTGGGGGTCGGCCAAGAGACCCAGTACTTC.

The V gene is TRBV7-9, the J gene TRBJ2-7; D is perhaps TRBD1 (7 bases). The CDR3 runs 15 residues. V lost 8 bases and J lost 0, with 17 bases in between. Germline CDR1 and CDR2: SEHNR and FQNEAQ (reference sequence). This chain's CDR3 is CASGGGGGSSYEQYF. The CDR3 region has the DNA TGTGCCAGCGGCGGAGGGGGCGGTAGCTCCTACGAGCAGTACTTC. Based on the CDR3 plus reference TRBV7-9 and TRBJ2-7, the full variable domain is DTGVSQNPRHKITKRGQNVTFRCDPISEHNRLYWYRQTLGQGPEFLTYFQNEAQLEKSRLLSDRFSAERPKGSFSTLEIQRTEQGDSAMYLCASGGGGGSSYEQYFGPGTRLTVT.